This T cell receptor (beta chain) comes out of a study of T cell responses to AZD1222 COVID-19 vaccine. The germline V gene has CDR1 MNHEY and CDR2 SVGAGI. V lost 4 bases and J lost 7, with 17 bases in between. CDR3 length: 15 residues. In the case of this clone: What it binds is unknown.

General observations from the study: The donor group comprised mostly white British people and more females; the analysis possibly underestimated clonal diversity.

Clones were read by immunoSEQ multiplex PCR, and TCRdb kept only the in-frame ones, dropping some. The sample shows roughly 190,000 clones, approximately 90% of them seen only once. The source was peripheral blood, collected 28 days after the second dose of the MenACWY control vaccine. The genes are TRBV6-5 and TRBJ1-5, with D perhaps TRBD1 (6 bases). The receptor was isolated from an adult who received the MenACWY meningococcal vaccine as a control. The CDR3 spells CASSSQNRAEQPQHF. The CDR3 DNA follows: TGTGCCAGCAGTTCCCAGAACAGGGCTGAGCAGCCCCAGCATTTT.